The entry that follows covers one T cell receptor beta chain sequence. From germline, CDR1 is SGHAT and CDR2 FQNNGV. This CDR3 spans 15 amino acids. Trimming at V came to 1 base and at J to 2 bases, leaving 5 bases not matched to a gene. The data were taken from a study of blood T cell repertoires in COVID-19. Looking at the study overall: Some COVID-19 samples were acute and others convalescent; all came from the United States, Italy and Spain. The cDNA or gDNA used as material had been derived from T cells, B-cell-depleted T cells, or PBMCs.

Authors' processing steps: Estimates of nucleated cell counts were drawn from the amplification of reference gene primers. Generated by immunoSEQ multiplex PCR, the TCRdb table keeps only in-frame clones and is missing some. V and J calls and clone size are copied from that table; D and trimming were computed from the DNA. The data contain fewer than 200,000 clones, roughly 90% of them singletons. This TCR derives from a man aged 60 to 69 with acute or convalescent COVID-19. Source material: peripheral blood. J is TRBJ2-7 and V is TRBV11-2, with 7 bases lining up with TRBD2. The CDR3 sequence: CASSLGPSGTYEQYF. The DNA of the CDR3 is TGTGCCAGCAGCTTAGGTCCTAGCGGCACCTACGAGCAGTACTTC.